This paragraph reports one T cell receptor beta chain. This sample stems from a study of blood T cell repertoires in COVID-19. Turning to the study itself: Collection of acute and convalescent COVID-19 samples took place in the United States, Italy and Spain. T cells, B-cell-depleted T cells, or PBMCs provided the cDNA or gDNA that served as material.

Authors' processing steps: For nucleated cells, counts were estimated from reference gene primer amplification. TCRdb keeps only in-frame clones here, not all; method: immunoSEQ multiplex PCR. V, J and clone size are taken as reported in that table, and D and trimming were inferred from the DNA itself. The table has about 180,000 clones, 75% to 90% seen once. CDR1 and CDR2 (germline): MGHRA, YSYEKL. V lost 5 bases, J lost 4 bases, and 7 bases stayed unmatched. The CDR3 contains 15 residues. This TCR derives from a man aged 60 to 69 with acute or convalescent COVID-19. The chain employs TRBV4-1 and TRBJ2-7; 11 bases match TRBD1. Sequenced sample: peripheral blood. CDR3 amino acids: CASSTRTGGFYEQYF. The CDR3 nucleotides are TGCGCCAGCAGCACCCGGACAGGGGGCTTTTACGAGCAGTACTTC.